One and the same sample provided the 26 T cell receptor beta chains below, sequenced in a study of blood T cell repertoires in COVID-19. Sequencing was performed with immunoSEQ multiplex PCR; in TCRdb, only in-frame clones are kept and a portion is missing. The table records about 360,000 clones, 86% of them present only once. Sequenced input: peripheral blood. The origin of the receptors is a woman aged 55-75 years with COVID-19, enrolled during active disease.

The chain uses TRBV7-2 and TRBJ2-7, with D possibly TRBD2 on 5 matching bases. The CDR3 runs to 15 residues. Germline V gene lookup returns CDR1 SGHTA and CDR2 FQGNSA. V was cut by 1 base and J by 1 base, with 11 bases left in between. Written as DNA, the CDR3 is TGTGCCAGCAGCTTAGGTGCGGGCCTTTCCTACGAGCAGTACTTC. It translates to CASSLGAGLSYEQYF.

This sequence joins TRBV18 and TRBJ1-1, with 9 bases matching TRBD1. CDR3 size: 16 residues. The V gene end was trimmed by 3 bases and the J gene end by 6 bases; junction bases not matched to a gene: 11. Germline-derived CDR1 and CDR2 are KGHSH and LQKENI. CDR3 sequence (DNA): TGTGCCAGCTCACCCGACAGGGGGAGAGCTACGGCTGAAGCTTTCTTT. Its translation is CASSPDRGRATAEAFF.

The chain has TRBV9 and TRBJ1-2, with a possible D match to TRBD1 (6 bases). CDR1 is SGDLS, CDR2 YYNGEE, per germline. Trimming stripped 3 bases from V and 7 bases from J, with 19 bases between. CDR3 size: 15 residues. CDR3 loop: CASSAGAGPLGGYTF. CDR3 nucleotides: TGTGCCAGCAGCGCAGGGGCAGGCCCCTTAGGTGGCTACACCTTC.

The rearrangement links TRBV30 to TRBJ1-1; TRBD1 is a possible D gene (5 bases). The germline gives CDR1 GTSNPN, CDR2 SVGIG (reference sequence). This CDR3 spans 13 amino acids. The germline V and J ends were trimmed by 8 bases and 4 bases, with 17 bases remaining between them. In DNA form, the CDR3 reads TGTGCCGGATCCTTTCAGGGTTCCACTGAAGCTTTCTTT. This translates into CAGSFQGSTEAFF.

This clone was detected only once. The gene calls are TRBV6-4 and TRBJ2-1; TRBD2 matches 11 bases. V shed 3 bases and J 7 bases; nucleotides not matched to a gene: 14. The CDR3 spans 18 residues. Germline lookup yields CDR1 MRHNA and CDR2 SNTAGT. The CDR3, as DNA: TGTGCCAGCAGTGAGTCGGCTAGCGGGGGGTTCGGCGCGAATGAGCAGTTCTTC. It yields the protein CASSESASGGFGANEQFF.

The chain has TRBV30 and TRBJ2-1; a possible D gene is TRBD2 (5 bases). V was clipped by 5 bases and J by 7 bases, with 12 bases between them. Germline CDR1 reads GTSNPN; CDR2 reads SVGIG (reference sequence). CDR3 size: 12 residues. CDR3 nucleotide sequence: TGTGCCTGGGGTTTTAGGAGGAATGAGCAGTTCTTC. Encoded protein: CAWGFRRNEQFF.

The chain joins TRBV6-5 to TRBJ1-6, with D unclear. The CDR3 is 14 residues long. CDR1 and CDR2 (germline): MNHEY, SVGAGI. V was pared by 7 bases and J by 7 bases, with 14 bases between. CDR3 sequence: CASTPRGANSPLHF. The CDR3 DNA reads as TGTGCCAGCACCCCAAGAGGTGCGAATTCACCCCTCCACTTT.

The J gene is TRBJ2-7, the V gene TRBV6-1, with TRBD1 matching over 7 bases. Losses at the gene ends were 1 base for V and 3 bases for J; bases not matched to a gene: 3. Germline V CDR1 and CDR2: MNHNS, SASEGT. The CDR3 has 14 residues. The CDR3: CASSEEGGIYEQYF. The DNA of the CDR3 is TGTGCCAGCAGTGAAGAAGGGGGCATCTACGAGCAGTACTTC.

V usage is TRBV5-1 and J usage is TRBJ1-1; 7 positions agree with TRBD1. This CDR3 comprises 14 residues. Germline CDR1 SGHRS, CDR2 YFSETQ. With V trimmed by 0 bases and J by 10 bases, 9 bases remained unmatched. CDR3 nucleotides: TGCGCCAGCAGCTTGGAATCAGGGGGGAATGGAGCTTTCTTT. It specifies CASSLESGGNGAFF. The full variable domain, in which reference TRBV5-1 and TRBJ1-1 provide the parts outside the CDR3, is KAGVTQTPRYLIKTRGQQVTLSCSPISGHRSVSWYQQTPGQGLQFLFEYFSETQRNKGNFPGRFSGRQFSNSRSEMNVSTLELGDSALYLCASSLESGGNGAFFGQGTRLTVV.

This clone was seen a handful of times. V is TRBV28 and J is TRBJ1-1; TRBD1 matches 7 bases. V dropped 9 bases and J dropped 1; count of bases not matched to a gene: 8. Germline CDR1 reads MDHEN; CDR2 reads SYDVKM. The CDR3 is made up of 14 amino acids. For the CDR3, the DNA is TGTGCCAGTGTACCCTCAGGGGGGAACACTGAAGCTTTCTTT. Translation: CASVPSGGNTEAFF. The variable domain in full, completed from reference TRBV28 and TRBJ1-1, reads DVKVTQSSRYLVKRTGEKVFLECVQDMDHENMFWYRQDPGLGLRLIYFSYDVKMKEKGDIPEGYSVSREKKERFSLILESASTNQTSMYLCASVPSGGNTEAFFGQGTRLTVV.

The chain links TRBV15 to TRBJ2-1, with a possible D match to TRBD1 (5 bases). Trimming pared 1 base from V and 7 bases from J, leaving 17 bases between. The germline V gene encodes CDR1 LNHNV and CDR2 YYDKDF (reference sequence). The CDR3 is made up of 16 amino acids. DNA for the CDR3: TGTGCCACCAGCAGAGGATTTTATGGGGCCTCAAATGAGCAGTTCTTC. This codes for CATSRGFYGASNEQFF.

The J gene is TRBJ2-5, the V gene TRBV4-1, with a weak D call TRBD2 (7 bases). Germline V gene sequence: CDR1 MGHRA, CDR2 YSYEKL. Trimming pared 2 bases from V and 5 bases from J, leaving 21 bases between. The length of the CDR3 is 17 residues. The chain's CDR3 is CASSQRGTTGRAETQYF. The CDR3 nucleotides are TGCGCCAGCAGCCAAAGGGGGACTACAGGAAGGGCGGAGACCCAGTACTTC.

This clone was seen a few times. V and J are TRBV4-2 and TRBJ2-2, with 12 bases lining up with TRBD2. The V gene end was trimmed by 0 bases and the J gene end by 2 bases; junction bases not matched to a gene: 7. The CDR3 has 19 amino acids. Germline lookup yields CDR1 LGHNA and CDR2 YNFKEQ. Here the CDR3 DNA reads TGTGCCAGCAGCCAAGATATGGCTAGCGGGGGGGCAAACACCGGGGAGCTGTTTTTT. Amino acids: CASSQDMASGGANTGELFF.

V gene TRBV19 combines with J gene TRBJ2-1; 12 bases agree with TRBD1. Germline assignment: CDR1 LNHDA and CDR2 SQIVND (reference sequence). Trimming cost V 3 bases and J 4 bases; bases outside gene matches: 7. This CDR3 region has 17 residues. The CDR3 spells CASSMTGTGGRYNEQFF. CDR3 nucleotides: TGTGCCAGTAGTATGACCGGGACAGGGGGCAGGTACAATGAGCAGTTCTTC.

The V gene is TRBV5-1, the J gene TRBJ1-2; the D gene is possibly TRBD1 (6 bases). Deletions cut 1 base from V and 7 bases from J, with 23 bases between. This CDR3 is built from 17 residues. Looked up from germline, CDR1 is SGHRS and CDR2 is YFSETQ. The CDR3 protein is CASSLRPGVIGLGGYTF. For the CDR3, the DNA is TGCGCCAGCAGCTTGCGGCCAGGGGTAATTGGTTTAGGTGGCTACACCTTC.

The V call is TRBV6-2 or TRBV6-3, the J call TRBJ2-3; 8 nucleotides align to TRBD1. V lost 5 bases to trimming and J lost 4 bases; unmatched junction nucleotides: 5. This CDR3 region has 14 residues. CDR1 is MNHEY, CDR2 SVGEGT, per germline. This CDR3 reads CASSLRTGSDTQYF. In nucleotides, the CDR3 is TGTGCCAGCAGTCTCCGGACAGGGTCAGATACGCAGTATTTT.

The rearrangement links TRBV5-4 to TRBJ2-3; D may be TRBD2 (5 bases). CDR3 length: 15 residues. V was shortened by 0 bases and J by 1 base, with 9 bases between the two germline ends. Looked up from germline, CDR1 is SGHNT and CDR2 is YYREEE (reference sequence). The CDR3 sequence is CASSLAEEGTDTQYF. DNA for the CDR3: TGTGCCAGCAGCTTGGCGGAGGAGGGCACAGATACGCAGTATTTT.

The rearrangement links TRBV27 to TRBJ2-7; TRBD1 aligns across 7 bases. The trim removed 5 bases at V and 4 bases at J, leaving 11 bases unmatched. The CDR3 spans 15 residues. Germline lookup yields CDR1 MNHEY and CDR2 SMNVEV (reference sequence). The CDR3 region has the DNA TGTGCCAGCAGTGGAGAGGGGGCGCGTGGATACGAGCAGTACTTC. Protein sequence: CASSGEGARGYEQYF.

This sequence joins TRBV20-1 and TRBJ1-1, with D unresolved. The CDR3 sequence is 11 residues long. CDR1 is DFQATT and CDR2 is SNEGSKA in the germline V gene (reference sequence). Between the trimmed V and J ends, which lost 4 bases and 8 bases, there was a span of 11 bases. The CDR3: CSANMLVEAFF. The CDR3 region has the DNA TGCAGTGCTAACATGTTGGTGGAAGCTTTCTTT.

J is TRBJ2-1 and V is TRBV6-5; D may be TRBD2 (5 bases). The V gene lost 8 bases and the J gene lost 1 base, with 12 bases spanning the gap. This CDR3 is 14 amino acids long. In germline, CDR1 is MNHEY, CDR2 SVGAGI. The CDR3 loop is CASFEGISYNEQFF. CDR3 bases: TGTGCCAGCTTCGAGGGAATATCCTACAATGAGCAGTTCTTC.

About this clone itself: Other DNA sequences in the sample encode the same CDR3. This chain links TRBV11-3 with TRBJ1-1; weak D call: TRBD1 (5 bases). CDR1 and CDR2 from the germline V gene are SGHNT and YENEEA. This CDR3 region has 14 residues. Trimming pared 1 base from V and 1 base from J, leaving 7 bases between. CDR3 sequence (DNA): TGTGCCAGCAGCTTAGGGGGCTCGAACACTGAAGCTTTCTTT. This gives the protein CASSLGGSNTEAFF.

This sequence joins TRBV4-1 and TRBJ2-1; 9 bases are shared with TRBD2. Germline CDR1 and CDR2: MGHRA and YSYEKL. The CDR3 loop spans 17 amino acids. V shed 1 base and J 7 bases; nucleotides not matched to a gene: 11. This CDR3 is CASSQGPAGGPQNEQFF. CDR3 sequence (DNA): TGCGCCAGCAGCCAAGGTCCGGCGGGGGGGCCTCAGAATGAGCAGTTCTTC.

This rearrangement joins TRBV7-8 to TRBJ2-5; a weak D match, TRBD2 (5 bases). Germline V gene sequence: CDR1 SGHVS, CDR2 FQNEAQ. CDR3 length: 15 residues. Trimming stripped 4 bases from V and 4 bases from J, with 16 bases between. The CDR3 DNA sequence: TGTGCCAGCAGCTCCCGAGAAGGGAGCGGAGAGACCCAGTACTTC. Its translation is CASSSREGSGETQYF.

This chain connects TRBV11-2 to TRBJ2-7; TRBD2 agrees at 8 bases. J was trimmed by 3 bases and V by 0 bases; bases with no gene match: 7. Germline assignment: CDR1 SGHAT and CDR2 FQNNGV. CDR3 length equals 16 residues. CDR3 region: CASSLERRGAVYEQYF. The DNA of the CDR3 is TGTGCCAGCAGCTTAGAGCGGCGGGGGGCGGTCTACGAGCAGTACTTC.

Here the CDR3 reads CASSPTGSSYNEQFF. Written as DNA, the CDR3 is TGTGCCAGCTCACCGACGGGAAGCTCCTACAATGAGCAGTTCTTC. This sequence joins TRBV18 and TRBJ2-1, with D tentatively TRBD2 (5 bases). V lost 3 bases to trimming and J lost 0 bases, with 9 bases between them. The germline V gene encodes CDR1 KGHSH and CDR2 LQKENI. The CDR3 sequence is 15 residues long.

The chain is built from TRBV29-1 and TRBJ1-1; D possibly corresponds to TRBD1 (5 bases). CDR3 size: 13 residues. Per the germline V gene, CDR1 is SQVTM and CDR2 is ANQGSEA. V was trimmed by 4 bases and J by 4 bases, leaving 13 bases between them. CDR3 amino acids: CSVVHSRGTEAFF. In nucleotides, the CDR3 is TGCAGCGTTGTCCACAGTAGGGGCACTGAAGCTTTCTTT.